This T cell receptor (beta chain) was recorded in a study of human T cells and chemical hapten exposure. Whole-study context: Across the whole study, which lasted about 5.5 months, patients were given diphenylcyclopropenone on the scalp once a week. Alopecia areata, totalis or universalis affected patients, mainly female. Regarding the study as a whole: As the donors had alopecia, their immune response may differ from healthy people's.

TCRdb re-derived calls from the RACE reads in MiXCR, one entry per CDR3 protein. The sample includes 25,000 to 35,000 distinct CDR3 sequences, almost 6% of them seen just once. This clonotype was found many times. What it binds is unknown. The germline V gene has CDR1 SGHTA and CDR2 FQGNSA. This CDR3 is 15 amino acids long. Deletions cut 4 bases from V and 2 bases from J, with 14 bases between. Time point meaning: patch test 3, about 24 weeks after DPC sensitization. Treatment noted: therapeutic diphenylcyclopropenone sensitization with weekly scalp DPC. The donor pool consisted of alopecia patients aged 18 to 70 years, considered suitable for DPC.

The clonotype comes from a young man with alopecia areata. Some clones in this sample may be carry-over from other donors' samples. The V and J genes are TRBV7-2 and TRBJ2-5, with D hard to call. The material was whole blood, obtained in connection with sensitization to the hapten diphenylcyclopropenone (DPC). In DNA form, the CDR3 reads TGTGCCAGCAGCTCCCTCGTTATCGGTCAAGAGACCCAGTACTTC. The encoded protein is CASSSLVIGQETQYF.